One sample yielded the 9 T cell receptor beta chains listed below, sequenced in a study of blood T cell repertoires in COVID-19. Method: immunoSEQ multiplex PCR; TCRdb's copy keeps in-frame clones and lacks some. Of 150,000 to 200,000 clones listed, approximately 82% are singletons. Source material: peripheral blood. These receptors were obtained from a man between 65 and 85 years old who had recovered from COVID-19.

The chain employs TRBV6-5 and TRBJ1-1, with D hard to call. The V gene's germline CDR1 is MNHEY and CDR2 SVGAGI. The length of the CDR3 is 13 residues. V was shortened by 4 bases and J by 4 bases, with 10 bases between the two germline ends. DNA for the CDR3: TGTGCCAGCAGTTCCCGGGTGGGCACTGAAGCTTTCTTT. Its protein product is CASSSRVGTEAFF.

The genes are TRBV6-5 and TRBJ2-2; 9 nucleotides match TRBD1. The CDR3 extends over 14 amino acids. Germline CDR1 is MNHEY and CDR2 is SVGAGI. Trimming removed 10 bases from V and 4 bases from J; junction bases left unmatched: 7. The CDR3 spells CAIAQGAGTGELFF. The CDR3 nucleotides read TGTGCCATAGCACAGGGGGCGGGCACCGGGGAGCTGTTTTTT.

Ten or more counts support this clone. J is TRBJ1-3 and V is TRBV2; D not certain. Germline assignment: CDR1 SNHLY and CDR2 FYNNEI. The CDR3 sequence is 13 residues long. Trimming removed 4 bases at V and 0 bases at J, with 4 bases between. The CDR3 reads CASSAGSGNTIYF. CDR3 sequence (DNA): TGTGCCAGCAGTGCAGGCTCTGGAAACACCATATATTTT.

This chain connects TRBV10-3 to TRBJ1-5, with a weak D call TRBD1 (6 bases). The germline gives CDR1 ENHRY, CDR2 SYGVKD. V was shortened by 6 bases and J by 4 bases, with 16 bases between the two germline ends. CDR3 size: 15 residues. CDR3 protein: CAISMGTQENQPQHF. The CDR3 bases are TGTGCCATCAGCATGGGGACACAAGAGAATCAGCCCCAGCATTTT.

The chain is built from TRBV18 and TRBJ2-7, with D perhaps TRBD1 (6 bases). The CDR3 covers 14 residues. V lost 2 bases and J lost 9, with 17 bases in between. The V gene's germline CDR1 is KGHSH and CDR2 LQKENI. The CDR3 DNA reads TGTGCCAGCTCACCAGGGGCAGGGGAGATGGGGCAGTACTTC. Translation: CASSPGAGEMGQYF.

The genes are TRBV2 and TRBJ1-4; 11 bases align to TRBD1. The V segment lost 6 bases and the J segment 7 bases; nucleotides outside the gene matches: 7. Germline assignment: CDR1 SNHLY and CDR2 FYNNEI. CDR3 length: 15 amino acids. CDR3 region: CASRPRDRGSEKLFF. In DNA form, the CDR3 reads TGTGCCAGCAGACCCCGGGACAGGGGGAGTGAAAAACTGTTTTTT.

V and J are TRBV30 and TRBJ2-7; unclear D gene. Germline CDR1 reads GTSNPN; CDR2 reads SVGIG (reference sequence). Between the trimmed V and J ends, which lost 0 bases and 3 bases, there was a span of 3 bases. This CDR3 spans 11 amino acids. As DNA, the CDR3 is TGTGCCTGGAGTGTTAGCTACGAGCAGTACTTC. Protein sequence: CAWSVSYEQYF.

This chain links TRBV7-2 with TRBJ2-5, with 11 bases aligning to TRBD2. The length of the CDR3 is 15 residues. Trimming cost V 5 bases and J 2 bases; bases outside gene matches: 4. The germline V gene has CDR1 SGHTA and CDR2 FQGNSA. The CDR3 reads CASSRRTSGQETQYF. CDR3 DNA: TGTGCCAGCAGCCGGAGGACTAGCGGGCAAGAGACCCAGTACTTC.

The chain links TRBV5-1 to TRBJ1-2; 8 positions agree with TRBD1. The CDR3 covers 16 residues. The germline V gene encodes CDR1 SGHRS and CDR2 YFSETQ. Trimming removed 3 bases from V and 1 base from J; junction bases left unmatched: 8. CDR3 loop: CASSSTGTGLNYGYTF. CDR3 DNA sequence: TGCGCCAGCAGCTCGACCGGGACAGGACTTAACTATGGCTACACCTTC.